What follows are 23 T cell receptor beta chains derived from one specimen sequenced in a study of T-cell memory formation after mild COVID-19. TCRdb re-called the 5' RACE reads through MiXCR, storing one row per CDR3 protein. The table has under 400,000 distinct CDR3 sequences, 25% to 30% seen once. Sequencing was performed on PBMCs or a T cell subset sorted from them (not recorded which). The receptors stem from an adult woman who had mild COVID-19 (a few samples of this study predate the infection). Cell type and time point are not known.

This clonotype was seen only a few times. CDR3 coding DNA: TGCGCCAGCAGCCAACACAGGACAGAAAATAATTCACCCCTCCACTTT. This codes for CASSQHRTENNSPLHF. V usage is TRBV4-1 and J usage is TRBJ1-6, with TRBD1 as a possible D gene (6 bases). The CDR3 loop spans 16 amino acids. V was shortened by 2 bases and J by 5 bases, with 13 bases between the two germline ends. From germline, CDR1 is MGHRA and CDR2 YSYEKL.

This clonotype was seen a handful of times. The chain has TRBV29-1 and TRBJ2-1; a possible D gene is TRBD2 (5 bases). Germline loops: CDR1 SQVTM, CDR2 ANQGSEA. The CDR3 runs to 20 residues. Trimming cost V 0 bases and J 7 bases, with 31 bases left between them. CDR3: CSVEDTRKRKTEPYVNEQFF. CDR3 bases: TGCAGCGTTGAAGATACGAGAAAGCGGAAGACGGAGCCGTATGTGAATGAGCAGTTCTTC.

DNA of the CDR3: TGTGCCAGCAGCAAAGCGCGACCTGAAGCTTTCTTT. This encodes CASSKARPEAFF. The chain is built from TRBV21-1 and TRBJ1-1. TRBV21-1 is classified as a pseudogene. The CDR3 runs 12 residues.

The chain's CDR3 is CASSERPGLDYEQYF. CDR3 coding DNA: TGTGCCAGCAGTGAGCGACCCGGACTAGACTACGAGCAGTACTTC. The chain is built from TRBV2 and TRBJ2-7; TRBD2 matches at 7 bases. The CDR3 runs 15 residues. After removal of 3 bases from V and 3 bases from J, the junction contained 8 bases not matched to a gene. CDR1 is SNHLY, CDR2 FYNNEI, per germline.

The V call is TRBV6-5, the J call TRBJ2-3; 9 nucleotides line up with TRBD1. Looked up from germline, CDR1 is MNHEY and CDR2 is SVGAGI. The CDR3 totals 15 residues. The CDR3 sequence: CATSPGTGNPDTQYF. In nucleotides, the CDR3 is TGTGCGACGTCCCCTGGGACAGGGAATCCGGATACGCAGTATTTT.

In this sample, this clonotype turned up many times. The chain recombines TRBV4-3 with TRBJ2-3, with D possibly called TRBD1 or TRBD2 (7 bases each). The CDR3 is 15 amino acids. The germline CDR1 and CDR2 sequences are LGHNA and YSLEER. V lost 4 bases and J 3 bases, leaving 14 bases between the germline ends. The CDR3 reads CASSPHQGGTDTQYF. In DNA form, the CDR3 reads TGCGCCAGCAGCCCCCACCAGGGGGGGACAGATACGCAGTATTTT.

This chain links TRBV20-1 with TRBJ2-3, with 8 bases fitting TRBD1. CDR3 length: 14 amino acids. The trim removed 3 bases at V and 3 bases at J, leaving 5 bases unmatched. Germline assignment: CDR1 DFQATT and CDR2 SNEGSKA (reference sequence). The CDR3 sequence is CSASLRGLTDTQYF. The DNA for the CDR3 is TGCAGTGCTAGCCTCAGGGGGCTGACAGATACGCAGTATTTT.

DNA of the CDR3: TGTGCCAGCAGCCAAGGTGGAACTTCCAAGGATACGCAGTATTTT. Translated: CASSQGGTSKDTQYF. The chain links TRBV4-2 to TRBJ2-3; D not certain. The V gene lost 1 base and the J gene lost 6 bases, with 14 bases spanning the gap. The CDR3 totals 15 residues. Germline lookup yields CDR1 LGHNA and CDR2 YNFKEQ.

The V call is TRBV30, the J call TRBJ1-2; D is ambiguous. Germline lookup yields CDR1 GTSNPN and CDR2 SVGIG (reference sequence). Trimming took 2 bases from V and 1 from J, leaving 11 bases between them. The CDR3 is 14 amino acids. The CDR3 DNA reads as TGTGCCTGGAGTCCCCATGGGGTTAACTATGGCTACACCTTC. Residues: CAWSPHGVNYGYTF.

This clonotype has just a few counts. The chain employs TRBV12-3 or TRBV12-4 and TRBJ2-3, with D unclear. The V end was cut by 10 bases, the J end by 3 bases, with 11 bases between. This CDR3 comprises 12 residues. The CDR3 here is CATPVKTDTQYF. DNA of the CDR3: TGTGCCACCCCGGTTAAGACAGATACGCAGTATTTT.

The CDR3 nucleotides are TGTGCCACCAGCAGTCGGGGATCCTCCGTGGATACGCAGTATTTT. It encodes CATSSRGSSVDTQYF. The genes are TRBV15 and TRBJ2-3, with a tentative D call TRBD2 (5 bases). Germline assignment: CDR1 LNHNV and CDR2 YYDKDF (reference sequence). This CDR3 has 15 amino acids. V was pared by 3 bases and J by 6 bases, with 16 bases between.

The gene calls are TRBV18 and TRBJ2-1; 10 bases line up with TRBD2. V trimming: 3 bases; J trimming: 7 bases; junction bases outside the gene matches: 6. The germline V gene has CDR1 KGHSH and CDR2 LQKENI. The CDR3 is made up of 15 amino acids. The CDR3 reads CASSPDSGGLNEQFF. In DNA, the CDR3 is TGTGCCAGCTCACCGGATAGCGGGGGGTTAAATGAGCAGTTCTTC.

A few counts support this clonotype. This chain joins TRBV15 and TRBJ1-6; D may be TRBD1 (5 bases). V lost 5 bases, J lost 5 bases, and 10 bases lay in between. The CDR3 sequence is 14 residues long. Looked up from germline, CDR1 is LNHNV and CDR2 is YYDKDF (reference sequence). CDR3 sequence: CATSVRGDNSPLHF. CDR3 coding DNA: TGTGCCACCAGCGTGCGGGGGGATAATTCACCCCTCCACTTT.

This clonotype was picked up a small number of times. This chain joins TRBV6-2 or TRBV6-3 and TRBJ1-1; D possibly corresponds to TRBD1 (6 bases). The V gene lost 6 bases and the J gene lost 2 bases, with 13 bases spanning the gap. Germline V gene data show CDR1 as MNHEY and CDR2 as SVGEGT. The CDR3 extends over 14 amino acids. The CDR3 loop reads CASRTQGLNTEAFF. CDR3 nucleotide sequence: TGTGCCAGCAGGACTCAGGGGCTCAACACTGAAGCTTTCTTT.

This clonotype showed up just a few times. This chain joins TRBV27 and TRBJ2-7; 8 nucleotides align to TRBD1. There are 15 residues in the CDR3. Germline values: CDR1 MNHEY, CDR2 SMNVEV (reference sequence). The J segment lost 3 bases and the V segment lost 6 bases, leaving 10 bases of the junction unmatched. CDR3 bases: TGTGCCAGCAGCACTCTACAGGGGGTGCGCTACGAGCAGTACTTC. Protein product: CASSTLQGVRYEQYF.

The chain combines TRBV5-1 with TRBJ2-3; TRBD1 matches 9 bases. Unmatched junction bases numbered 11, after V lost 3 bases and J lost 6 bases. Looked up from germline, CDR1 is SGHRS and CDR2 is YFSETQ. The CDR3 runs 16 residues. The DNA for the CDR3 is TGCGCCAGCAGCTACAAGGGACAGGGCCTCCCGGATACGCAGTATTTT. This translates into CASSYKGQGLPDTQYF.

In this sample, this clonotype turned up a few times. The CDR3 DNA reads as TGTGCCACCAGCAGAGATCGGGGGGGTGAGCAGTTCTTC. It codes for CATSRDRGGEQFF. The chain is built from TRBV15 and TRBJ2-1, with 8 bases that match TRBD2. The CDR3 is 13 residues long. V gave up 0 bases and J gave up 9 bases; unmatched junction bases: 1. Germline CDR1 LNHNV, CDR2 YYDKDF (reference sequence).

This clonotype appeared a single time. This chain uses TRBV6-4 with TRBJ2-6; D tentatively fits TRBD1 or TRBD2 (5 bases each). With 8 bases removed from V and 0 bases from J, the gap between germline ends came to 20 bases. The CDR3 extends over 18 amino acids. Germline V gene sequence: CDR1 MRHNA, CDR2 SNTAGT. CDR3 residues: CASLRDVKTHSGANVLTF. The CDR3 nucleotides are TGTGCCAGCCTCCGGGACGTTAAAACGCACTCTGGGGCCAACGTCCTGACTTTC.

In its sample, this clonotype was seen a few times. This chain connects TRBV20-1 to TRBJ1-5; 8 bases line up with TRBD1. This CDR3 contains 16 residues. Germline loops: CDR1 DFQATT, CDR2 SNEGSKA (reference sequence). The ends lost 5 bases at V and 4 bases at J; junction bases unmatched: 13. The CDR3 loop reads CSARDLDREGNQPQHF. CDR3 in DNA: TGCAGTGCTCGGGATTTGGACAGGGAGGGGAATCAGCCCCAGCATTTT.

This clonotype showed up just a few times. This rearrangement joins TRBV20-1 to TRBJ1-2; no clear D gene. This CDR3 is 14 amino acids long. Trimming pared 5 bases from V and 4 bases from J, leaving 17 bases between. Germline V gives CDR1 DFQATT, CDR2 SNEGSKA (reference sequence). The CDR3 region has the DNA TGCAGTGCTCCCCAAAGTGGGCGGATCTATGGCTACACCTTC. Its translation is CSAPQSGRIYGYTF.

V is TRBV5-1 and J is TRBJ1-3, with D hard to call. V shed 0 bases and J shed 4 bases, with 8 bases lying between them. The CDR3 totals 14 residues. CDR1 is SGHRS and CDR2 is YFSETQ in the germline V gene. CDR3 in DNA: TGCGCCAGCAGCTTGGACAGAGAGGGAAACACCATATATTTT. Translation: CASSLDREGNTIYF.

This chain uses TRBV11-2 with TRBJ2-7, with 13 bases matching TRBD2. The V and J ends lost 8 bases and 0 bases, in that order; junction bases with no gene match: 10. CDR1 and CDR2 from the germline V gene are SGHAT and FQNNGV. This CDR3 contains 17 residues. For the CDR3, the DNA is TGTGCCAGCTCCTTCGGACTAGCGGGAGATATCTCCTACGAGCAGTACTTC. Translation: CASSFGLAGDISYEQYF.

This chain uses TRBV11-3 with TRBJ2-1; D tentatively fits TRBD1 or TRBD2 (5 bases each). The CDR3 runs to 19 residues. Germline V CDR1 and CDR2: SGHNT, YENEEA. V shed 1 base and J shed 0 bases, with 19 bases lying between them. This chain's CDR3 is CASSLAGRDGRSSYNEQFF. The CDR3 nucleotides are TGTGCCAGCAGCTTAGCTGGTCGGGACGGCCGAAGCTCCTACAATGAGCAGTTCTTC.